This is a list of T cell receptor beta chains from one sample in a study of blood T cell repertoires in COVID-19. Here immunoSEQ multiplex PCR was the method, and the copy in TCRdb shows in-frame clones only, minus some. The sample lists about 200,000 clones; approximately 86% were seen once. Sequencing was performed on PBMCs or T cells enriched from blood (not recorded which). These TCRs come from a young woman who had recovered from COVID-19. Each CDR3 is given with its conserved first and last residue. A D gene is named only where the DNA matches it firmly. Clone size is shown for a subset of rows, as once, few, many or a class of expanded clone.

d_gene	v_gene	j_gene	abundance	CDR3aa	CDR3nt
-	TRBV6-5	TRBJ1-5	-	CASSIAVSNQPQHF	TGTGCCAGCAGTATCGCAGTAAGCAATCAGCCCCAGCATTTT
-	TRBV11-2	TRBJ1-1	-	CASSLSDSEAFF	TGTGCCAGCAGCTTATCGGACTCTGAAGCTTTCTTT
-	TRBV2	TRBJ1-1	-	CASSYTLAAEAFF	TGTGCCAGCAGTTACACCCTGGCCGCTGAAGCTTTCTTT
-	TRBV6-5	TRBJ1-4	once	CASSYQGGKLFF	TGTGCCAGCAGTTACCAAGGGGGAAAACTGTTTTTT
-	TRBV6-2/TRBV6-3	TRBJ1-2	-	CASSVAENYGYTF	TGTGCCAGCAGTGTCGCAGAAAATTATGGCTACACCTTC
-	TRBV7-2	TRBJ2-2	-	CASSYRGYVGELFF	TGTGCCAGCAGCTATCGGGGGTACGTCGGGGAGCTGTTTTTT
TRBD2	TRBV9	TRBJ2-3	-	CASSVSGGVSDTQYF	TGTGCCAGCAGCGTTAGCGGGGGGGTTTCAGATACGCAGTATTTT
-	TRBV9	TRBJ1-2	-	CASSVVGANYGYTF	TGTGCCAGCAGCGTAGTCGGGGCTAACTATGGCTACACCTTC
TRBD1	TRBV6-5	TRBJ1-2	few	CASSRDRGSGYTF	TGTGCCAGCAGCAGGGACAGGGGATCGGGCTACACCTTC
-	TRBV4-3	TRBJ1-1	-	CASSQDGVPNTEAFF	TGCGCCAGCAGCCAAGACGGGGTCCCGAACACTGAAGCTTTCTTT
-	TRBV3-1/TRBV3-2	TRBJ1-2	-	CASSQAHYGYTF	TGTGCCAGCAGCCAGGCCCACTATGGCTACACCTTC
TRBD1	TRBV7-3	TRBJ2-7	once	CASSYDRGYEQYF	TGTGCCAGCAGCTATGACAGGGGTTACGAGCAGTACTTC